This TCR beta chain was documented in a study of T cells in Graves' hyperthyroidism and ophthalmopathy. This CDR3 region has 16 residues. The V and J ends lost 3 bases and 3 bases respectively, with 15 bases between them. Germline-derived CDR1 and CDR2 are MNHEY and SVGEGT. Patients between 18 and 65 years old had hyperthyroidism, newly diagnosed and lasting under 2 months. Template material for amplifying TCR beta CDR3 regions consisted of RNA transcripts. The primer set for the first-round RT-PCR of the TCR CDR3 was HTBI. In TCRdb, the multiplex PCR reads were re-called with MiXCR into one record per CDR3 protein. The profile shows nearly 750,000 distinct CDR3 sequences, roughly a third of them singletons.

The source material was blood. V usage is TRBV6-2 or TRBV6-3 and J usage is TRBJ1-5; D is unclear. The clonotype comes from a woman in her thirties or forties with Graves' hyperthyroidism. The CDR3 region has the DNA TGTGCCAGCAGTTATGTTTGGCAGTTGCCCAATCAGCCCCAGCATTTT. It yields the protein CASSYVWQLPNQPQHF.